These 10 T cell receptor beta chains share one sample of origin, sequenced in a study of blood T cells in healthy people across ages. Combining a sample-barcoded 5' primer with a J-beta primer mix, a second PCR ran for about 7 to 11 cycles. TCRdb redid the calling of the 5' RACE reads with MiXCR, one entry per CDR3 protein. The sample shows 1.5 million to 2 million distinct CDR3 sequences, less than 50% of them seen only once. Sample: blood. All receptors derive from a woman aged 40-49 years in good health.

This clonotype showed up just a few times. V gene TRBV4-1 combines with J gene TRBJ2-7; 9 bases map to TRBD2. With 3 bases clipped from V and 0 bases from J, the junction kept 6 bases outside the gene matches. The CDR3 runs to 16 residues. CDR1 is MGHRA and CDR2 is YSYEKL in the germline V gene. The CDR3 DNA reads TGCGCCAGCAGCCAGTCCCTAGCGGGGCCCTCCTACGAGCAGTACTTC. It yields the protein CASSQSLAGPSYEQYF.

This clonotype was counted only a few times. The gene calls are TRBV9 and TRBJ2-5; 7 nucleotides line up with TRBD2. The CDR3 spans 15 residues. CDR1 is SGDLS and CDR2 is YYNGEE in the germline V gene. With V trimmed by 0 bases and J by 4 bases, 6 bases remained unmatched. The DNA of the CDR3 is TGTGCCAGCAGCGTAGCGGGGGGACTTGTAGAGACCCAGTACTTC. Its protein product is CASSVAGGLVETQYF.

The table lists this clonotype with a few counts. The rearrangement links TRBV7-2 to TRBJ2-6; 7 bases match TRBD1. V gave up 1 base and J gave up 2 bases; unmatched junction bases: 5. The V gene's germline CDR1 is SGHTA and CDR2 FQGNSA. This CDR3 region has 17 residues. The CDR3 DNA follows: TGTGCCAGCAGCTTAGTTTCGCAGGGGGCTGGGGCCAACGTCCTGACTTTC. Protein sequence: CASSLVSQGAGANVLTF.

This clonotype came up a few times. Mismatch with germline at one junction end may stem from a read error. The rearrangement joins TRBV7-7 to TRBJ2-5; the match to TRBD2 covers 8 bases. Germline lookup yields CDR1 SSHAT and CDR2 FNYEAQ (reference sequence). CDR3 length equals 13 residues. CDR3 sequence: CASSRLAKETQYF. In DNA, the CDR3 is TGTGCTAGCAGCCGACTAGCGAAAGAGACCCAGTACTTC.

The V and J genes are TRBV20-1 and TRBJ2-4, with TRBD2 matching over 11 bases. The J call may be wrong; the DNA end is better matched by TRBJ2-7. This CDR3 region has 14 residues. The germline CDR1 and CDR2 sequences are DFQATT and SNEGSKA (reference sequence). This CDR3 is CSASGSGGAYEQYF. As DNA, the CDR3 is TGCAGTGCTAGTGGTAGCGGGGGGGCGTACGAGCAGTACTTC.

Here the CDR3 DNA reads TGTGCCAGCAGTTTTTCATTCAGAGAGTTCACAGATACGCAGTATTTT. This translates into CASSFSFREFTDTQYF. The V and J genes are TRBV12-3 or TRBV12-4 and TRBJ2-3; D is unclear. V lost 3 bases to trimming and J lost 2 bases, with 15 bases between them. The CDR3 covers 16 residues.

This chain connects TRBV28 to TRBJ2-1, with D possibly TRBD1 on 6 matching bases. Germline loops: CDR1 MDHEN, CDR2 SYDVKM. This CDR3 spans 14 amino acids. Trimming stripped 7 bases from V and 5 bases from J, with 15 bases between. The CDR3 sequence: CASNLLAGDNEQFF. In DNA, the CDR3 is TGTGCCAGCAACTTATTGGCAGGGGACAATGAGCAGTTCTTC.

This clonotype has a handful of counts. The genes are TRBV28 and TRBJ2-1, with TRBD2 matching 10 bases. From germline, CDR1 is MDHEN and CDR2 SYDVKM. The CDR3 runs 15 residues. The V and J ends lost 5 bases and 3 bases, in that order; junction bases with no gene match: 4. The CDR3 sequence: CASSPRLAGYNEQFF. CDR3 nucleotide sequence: TGTGCCAGCAGTCCACGACTAGCGGGCTACAATGAGCAGTTCTTC.

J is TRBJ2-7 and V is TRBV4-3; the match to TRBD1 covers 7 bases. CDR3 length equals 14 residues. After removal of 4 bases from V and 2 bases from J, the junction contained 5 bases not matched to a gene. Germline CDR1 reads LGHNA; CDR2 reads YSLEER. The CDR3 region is CASSRGQPTYEQYF. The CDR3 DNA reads TGCGCCAGCAGCCGGGGACAGCCGACCTACGAGCAGTACTTC.

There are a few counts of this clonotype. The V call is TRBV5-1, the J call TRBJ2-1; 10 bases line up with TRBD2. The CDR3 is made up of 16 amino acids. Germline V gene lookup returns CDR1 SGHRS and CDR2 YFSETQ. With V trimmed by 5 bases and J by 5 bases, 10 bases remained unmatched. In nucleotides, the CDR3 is TGCGCCAGCAGTGAAGATACTAGCGGGGAAGACAATGAGCAGTTCTTC. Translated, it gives CASSEDTSGEDNEQFF.